The entry below gives a single TCR beta chain sequence along with its context. The source of the sample is a study of CD8 T cells in Susac syndrome. There are 17 residues in the CDR3. CDR1 LGHNA and CDR2 YNFKEQ come from the germline V gene. The V segment lost 4 bases and the J segment 2 bases; nucleotides outside the gene matches: 8. A quantity of about 0.5 to 1 ug RNA underwent reverse transcription using random hexamers. Coverage of TCR beta CDR3 amplification by immunoSEQ multiplex PCR extended to 54 Vbeta and 13 Jbeta. TCRdb processed the immunoSEQ multiplex PCR reads anew with MiXCR; each CDR3 protein has one entry. This sample carries 95,000 to 150,000 distinct CDR3 sequences, around 94% of them seen once, and the ten largest clones take 0.2% to 0.25%.

The V gene is TRBV4-2, the J gene TRBJ2-6, with TRBD2 matching 7 bases. The TCR originated in a human donor with Susac syndrome. The source material was CD8+ T cells from PBMCs. The CDR3 spells CASSRWEGDTGANVLTF. CDR3 DNA: TGTGCCAGCAGCCGGTGGGAGGGAGATACTGGGGCCAACGTCCTGACTTTC.